Given below is one T cell receptor beta chain in context. The target of this receptor is not known. Base qualities are not recorded, but no much larger clone differs from it by a single base. One collaborating source in Seattle enrolled patients while the patients were actively infected and followed the patients over time throughout the course of disease. Collaborating institutions collected whole blood in K2EDTA tubes following their own protocols. Collaborator samples were shipped for TCRbeta analysis as frozen whole blood, isolated PBMCs, or DNA extracted from either sample type. The data stem from a study of blood T cell repertoires in COVID-19 (dated by TCRdb to 2019 to 2021). Some background on the complete study: Collaborator samples came from the United States, Italy and Spain and covered acute and convalescent phases of COVID-19. The prospective study material was composed of cDNA or gDNA derived from T cells, B-cell-depleted T cells, or PBMCs. The dataset comprised deeply sampled blood TCRbeta repertoires from subjects exposed to, actively infected with, or recovered from COVID-19. A freely available public database, intended as a resource for researchers studying the immune response to SARS-CoV-2, is where the repertoires were released. Samples were obtained from the ongoing ImmuneRACE study (first 160 participants) and from about 1,300 subjects provided by 6 global collaborators. Nearly every sample came with metadata listing a de-identified subject ID, COVID-19 status, age in years and sex. Where available, HLA class I and class II types were obtained from metadata supplied by the sample provider rather than from assay-based typing. The paper's findings and limits, for the study overall: How much clinical and demographic metadata was included differed by source and by participant, and the metadata was provided uncurated.

V and J are trimmed by 1 base and 2 bases, and the gene matches miss 2 bases of the junction. The germline V gene provides CDR1 SGHDN and CDR2 FVKESK. Inclusive of the bounding cysteine and phenylalanine, the CDR3 is 15 residues long. The CDR3 DNA has 45 bases and is translated from base 1. TCRbeta CDR3 regions were amplified from genomic DNA using the immunoSEQ Assay, a bias-controlled multiplex PCR. The authors processed their data as follows. The number of nucleated cells in each sample was estimated by amplification of reference gene primers within the assay. To quantify the absolute abundance of each unique TCRbeta CDR3 rearrangement, sequence reads were collapsed and filtered. For each sample, productive Simpson clonality was calculated as the square root of Simpson's diversity index over productive rearrangements. Not all clones reach the TCRdb copy of this immuneACCESS table, which keeps in-frame sequences only. Checked studies attribute under half of the gap to unresolved V genes and leave the rest unexplained. V and J calls and clone size are as listed in that table; D and trimming were resolved from the DNA. Here the sample has 120,000 or so clones; around 80% occur a single time. Of the sample, roughly a sixth is held by the ten largest clones.

This chain is built from TRBV14 and TRBJ2-7; TRBD1 fits 10 bases in the junction. The receptor was isolated from a man aged 30-40 years with COVID-19, enrolled during active disease. The sequenced sample consisted of peripheral blood. The nucleotides are TGTGCCAGCAGCCAAGGGGGACAGGGGACCTACGAGCAGTACTTC. Translation gives CASSQGGQGTYEQYF.